This T cell receptor (beta chain) comes out of a study of control samples from healthy donors and cancer patients. Only in-frame clones appear in the TCRdb table, and some are missing; sequencing was by immunoSEQ multiplex PCR. The table lists approximately 100,000 clones, over 85% of them singletons, with around 3% in the top ten. This CDR3 is 15 amino acids long. The V segment lost 2 bases and the J segment 11 bases; nucleotides outside the gene matches: 12. Germline V gene sequence: CDR1 MRHNA, CDR2 SNTAGT. The specimen sequenced was blood. V is TRBV6-4 and J is TRBJ1-1, with 9 bases aligning to TRBD1. The TCR sequence derives from a human donor in good health. The donor label of this sample is uncertain. DNA for the CDR3: TGTGCCAGCAGTGACACGGGGACAGGGCGGAAGGAGGCTTTCTTT. Its translation is CASSDTGTGRKEAFF.